Following are 26 T cell receptor beta chains from one sample sequenced in a study of regulatory T cells in long-lasting Graves disease. Time point noted: newly diagnosed GD, antithyroid drugs for less than 3 months. PBMC RNA was the source of the TCR library. TCR beta libraries were built with iRepertoire HTBI primers and Arm-PCR of CDR3 regions. One entry per CDR3 protein results from TCRdb running MiXCR on the multiplex PCR reads. The table lists under 400,000 distinct CDR3 sequences, roughly 17% of them singletons. These sequences were also reported in another study, on T cells in Graves' hyperthyroidism and ophthalmopathy.

The sequencing here drew on peripheral blood mononuclear cells (PBMCs), taken at new diagnosis, from a patient treated with antithyroid drugs. These receptors originate from a man aged 40-55 years with Graves disease.

This clonotype was picked up many times. This chain uses TRBV3-1 with TRBJ2-7; D is undetermined. Per germline, CDR1 LGHDT and CDR2 YNNKEL (reference sequence). The CDR3 is 13 amino acids. DNA of the CDR3: TGTGCCAGCAGCCAAGGCCCCGGAGAACGCTTGTCGGTC. It specifies CASSQGPGERLSV.

Many counts were recorded for this clonotype. The V gene is TRBV9, the J gene TRBJ2-7, with D unclear. The CDR3 is made up of 11 amino acids. V was clipped by 3 bases and J by 4 bases, with 5 bases between them. In germline, CDR1 is SGDLS, CDR2 YYNGEE. The CDR3 loop reads CASSAEYEQYF. The CDR3 nucleotides read TGTGCCAGCAGCGCAGAGTACGAGCAGTACTTC.

At least ten counts were recorded for this clonotype. V and J are TRBV18 and TRBJ2-5; tentatively, D is TRBD1 (6 bases). Germline V gene data show CDR1 as KGHSH and CDR2 as LQKENI. The length of the CDR3 is 13 residues. Trimming took off 3 bases at V and 5 bases at J, with 10 bases between the two ends. Written as DNA, the CDR3 is TGTGCCAGCTCACCCCCGGGACACGAGACCCAGTACTTC. Translated: CASSPPGHETQYF. Filled out from reference TRBV18 and TRBJ2-5, the complete variable domain reads NAGVMQNPRHLVRRRGQEARLRCSPMKGHSHVYWYRQLPEEGLKFMVYLQKENIIDESGMPKERFSAEFPKEGPSILRIQQVVRGDSAAYFCASSPPGHETQYFGPGTRLLVL.

V is TRBV7-9 and J is TRBJ2-1; TRBD1 aligns across 7 bases. CDR3 length: 12 amino acids. V was pared by 5 bases and J by 14 bases, with 9 bases of the junction left unmatched. Germline values: CDR1 SEHNR, CDR2 FQNEAQ (reference sequence). The CDR3 DNA reads TGTGCCAGCAGCAAACAAGACAGGGCAGAGTTCTTC. It yields the protein CASSKQDRAEFF.

Concerning this clonotype: A much larger clone differs from this one at a single base, so this may be a read error. The CDR3 spells CASSPSPCEQYF. The CDR3 DNA reads as TGTGCCAGCAGCCCGAGTCCCTGCGAGCAGTACTTC. The chain uses TRBV7-9 and TRBJ2-7; D is undetermined. V was trimmed by 5 bases and J by 6 bases, leaving 11 bases between them. Germline V lookup: CDR1 SEHNR, CDR2 FQNEAQ (reference sequence). The CDR3 runs to 12 residues.

This clonotype was found many times. This chain uses TRBV25-1 with TRBJ2-1; 9 bases align to TRBD2. Germline assignment: CDR1 MGHDK and CDR2 SYGVNS. CDR3 size: 15 residues. Trimming removed 3 bases from V and 5 bases from J; junction bases left unmatched: 5. The CDR3 loop reads CASSDASGVNNEQFF. For the CDR3, the DNA is TGTGCCAGCAGTGACGCTAGCGGGGTTAACAATGAGCAGTTCTTC.

The chain has TRBV29-1 and TRBJ2-1; 10 bases fit TRBD2. The germline gives CDR1 SQVTM, CDR2 ANQGSEA. V shed 5 bases and J 9 bases; nucleotides not matched to a gene: 10. This CDR3 is built from 14 residues. The CDR3 loop is CSVISGGLGVEQFF. The DNA for the CDR3 is TGCAGCGTTATTAGCGGGGGGCTAGGGGTTGAGCAGTTCTTC.

The chain carries TRBV20-1 and TRBJ1-4; TRBD1 is a possible D gene (6 bases). V shed 2 bases and J shed 3 bases, with 10 bases lying between them. The CDR3 spans 14 residues. Germline CDR1 and CDR2: DFQATT and SNEGSKA (reference sequence). The CDR3 protein is CSARRDTANEKLFF. CDR3 DNA: TGCAGTGCTAGACGGGACACTGCTAATGAAAAACTGTTTTTT.

This clonotype was detected many times. The CDR3 protein is CASSSLYEQYF. The CDR3 DNA sequence: TGTGCCAGCAGCTCCCTCTACGAGCAGTACTTC. The chain joins TRBV7-2 to TRBJ2-7; D is unclear. Trimming left V 4 bases short and J 3 bases short, with 4 bases between. CDR3 length equals 11 residues. The germline V gene has CDR1 SGHTA and CDR2 FQGNSA. Supplemented by reference TRBV7-2 and TRBJ2-7, the full variable domain reads GAGVSQSPSNKVTEKGKDVELRCDPISGHTALYWYRQSLGQGLEFLIYFQGNSAPDKSGLPSDRFSAERTGGSVSTLTIQRTQQEDSAVYLCASSSLYEQYFGPGTRLTVT.

In this sample, this clonotype turned up many times. J is TRBJ1-1 and V is TRBV28; D not certain. The germline CDR1 and CDR2 sequences are MDHEN and SYDVKM. This CDR3 comprises 13 residues. Deletions cut 6 bases from V and 2 bases from J, with 10 bases between. The CDR3 protein is CASRPFSNTEAFF. In DNA form, the CDR3 reads TGTGCCAGCAGACCCTTTTCCAACACTGAAGCTTTCTTT. Combining the CDR3 with reference TRBV28 and TRBJ1-1 gives the whole variable domain DVKVTQSSRYLVKRTGEKVFLECVQDMDHENMFWYRQDPGLGLRLIYFSYDVKMKEKGDIPEGYSVSREKKERFSLILESASTNQTSMYLCASRPFSNTEAFFGQGTRLTVV.

In this sample, this clonotype turned up a few times. This chain uses TRBV25-1 with TRBJ2-1; perhaps TRBD2 as D (7 bases). With the DNA end fitting TRBJ2-5 better, the J assignment may be wrong. The CDR3 sequence is 14 residues long. Germline CDR1 reads MGHDK; CDR2 reads SYGVNS. The CDR3: CASSEGGAGETQYF. CDR3 sequence (DNA): TGTGCCAGCAGTGAGGGGGGGGCGGGGGAGACCCAGTACTTC.

This clonotype was counted ten times or more. V and J are TRBV12-3 or TRBV12-4 and TRBJ2-1; unclear D gene. The CDR3 is 11 residues long. The V end lost 10 bases, the J end lost 4 bases, and 8 bases lay between the germline ends. This CDR3 is CAIRNYNEQFF. CDR3 DNA: TGTGCCATCAGAAATTACAATGAGCAGTTCTTC.

On this clonotype itself: A much larger clone is a single base away; this may be a read error. The chain carries TRBV7-8 and TRBJ2-5, with D uncertain. The CDR3 is made up of 14 amino acids. The germline gives CDR1 SGHVS, CDR2 FQNEAQ. Trimming removed 6 bases from V and 2 bases from J, with 13 bases in between. The DNA of the CDR3 is TGTGCCAGCAGTCTTCTAACGGCTCAAGAGACCCAGTACTTC. Its translation: CASSLLTAQETQYF.

This clonotype was seen more than once but under ten times. The chain is built from TRBV3-1 and TRBJ1-4, with a tentative D call TRBD1 (5 bases). V lost 0 bases, J lost 8 bases, and 10 bases lay in between. This CDR3 is built from 14 residues. Germline CDR1 LGHDT, CDR2 YNNKEL (reference sequence). The CDR3: CASSQEGRGEKLFF. CDR3 nucleotides: TGTGCCAGCAGCCAAGAAGGCCGGGGGGAAAAACTGTTTTTT.

This clonotype was seen at least ten times. The CDR3 reads CAISESSRTIEAFF. CDR3 DNA sequence: TGTGCCATCAGTGAGTCATCCCGGACGATTGAAGCTTTCTTT. V and J are TRBV10-3 and TRBJ1-1; D remains ambiguous. V was cut by 0 bases and J by 7 bases, with 12 bases left in between. The germline CDR1 and CDR2 sequences are ENHRY and SYGVKD. This CDR3 has 14 amino acids.

This clonotype came up a few times. This chain links TRBV7-3 with TRBJ2-1; D might be TRBD1 (6 bases). Trimming removed 5 bases at V and 5 bases at J, with 13 bases between. CDR3 length: 14 residues. The germline gives CDR1 SGHTA, CDR2 FQGTGA. The CDR3 region is CASSPSRGNNEQFF. Written as DNA, the CDR3 is TGTGCCAGCAGCCCTAGTAGGGGGAACAATGAGCAGTTCTTC.

In this sample, this clonotype turned up many times. The V and J genes are TRBV5-1 and TRBJ2-7, with D perhaps being TRBD1 or TRBD2 (5 bases each). CDR3 length equals 14 residues. Germline assignment: CDR1 SGHRS and CDR2 YFSETQ. V lost 3 bases to trimming and J lost 0 bases, with 10 bases between them. CDR3 residues: CASSYQGPSYEQYF. CDR3 nucleotide sequence: TGCGCCAGCAGCTACCAGGGACCCTCCTACGAGCAGTACTTC.

This clonotype was counted many times. The J gene is TRBJ2-5, the V gene TRBV24-1; D possibly matches TRBD1 or TRBD2 (5 bases each). Trimming removed 4 bases at V and 2 bases at J, with 13 bases between. Germline-derived CDR1 and CDR2 are KGHDR and SFDVKD. The CDR3 spans 15 residues. DNA of the CDR3: TGTGCCACCAGTGACCCGGGACCGACACAAGAGACCCAGTACTTC. Its protein is CATSDPGPTQETQYF.

This clonotype was recorded at least ten times. This chain links TRBV20-1 with TRBJ2-7, with 12 positions matching TRBD2. The CDR3 runs to 14 residues. V gave up 6 bases and J gave up 2 bases; unmatched junction bases: 5. Germline CDR1 and CDR2: DFQATT and SNEGSKA (reference sequence). In DNA, the CDR3 is TGCAGTGCCCAGACTAGCGGGGGCACCTACGAGCAGTACTTC. This translates into CSAQTSGGTYEQYF.

As regards this clonotype: Just one base apart from a much larger clone, this may be a read error. This sequence joins TRBV4-3 and TRBJ2-1; 11 nucleotides agree with TRBD2. CDR1 and CDR2 from the germline V gene are LGHNA and YSLEER. The CDR3 is 18 residues long. V shed 1 base, J shed 5 bases, and the junction held 10 bases outside the gene matches. The CDR3 nucleotides are TGCGCCAGCAGCCAAGGACTAGCGGGGAGTGGAGGCCACAATGAGCAGTTCTTC. As protein: CASSQGLAGSGGHNEQFF.

This clonotype has at least ten counts. The chain employs TRBV9 and TRBJ2-7; 7 positions agree with TRBD1. The CDR3 has 13 amino acids. The V and J ends lost 4 bases and 7 bases, in that order; junction bases with no gene match: 8. Germline CDR1 SGDLS, CDR2 YYNGEE. CDR3 loop: CASSQTGSGEQYF. In DNA form, the CDR3 reads TGTGCCAGCAGCCAGACAGGGTCGGGGGAGCAGTACTTC.

Here the CDR3 reads CASSASRVHNSPLHF. The CDR3 DNA reads as TGTGCCAGCAGTGCTTCCAGGGTTCATAATTCACCCCTCCACTTT. The rearrangement links TRBV2 to TRBJ1-6, with a possible D match to TRBD1 (5 bases). Germline V gives CDR1 SNHLY, CDR2 FYNNEI. Trimming shortened V by 4 bases and J by 5 bases, and 12 bases separated the two germline ends. The CDR3 covers 15 residues.

The chain is built from TRBV7-9 and TRBJ2-3; possibly TRBD1 for D (5 bases). The CDR3 has 16 amino acids. From germline, CDR1 is SEHNR and CDR2 FQNEAQ (reference sequence). V was shortened by 6 bases and J by 2 bases, with 18 bases between the two germline ends. CDR3 loop: CASSPPSDIYTDTQYF. The CDR3 nucleotides read TGTGCCAGCAGTCCACCTTCGGACATCTACACAGATACGCAGTATTTT.

CDR3 DNA sequence: TGTGCCAGCAGCTTTGGGCCAGGATCCGAGACCCAGTACTTC. The encoded protein is CASSFGPGSETQYF. The chain is built from TRBV7-2 and TRBJ2-5; the D is unclear. V lost 3 bases and J lost 5, with 13 bases in between. Per germline, CDR1 SGHTA and CDR2 FQGNSA. This CDR3 is built from 14 residues. The complete variable domain, with remaining parts taken from reference TRBV7-2 and TRBJ2-5, reads GAGVSQSPSNKVTEKGKDVELRCDPISGHTALYWYRQSLGQGLEFLIYFQGNSAPDKSGLPSDRFSAERTGGSVSTLTIQRTQQEDSAVYLCASSFGPGSETQYFGPGTRLLVL.

This clonotype has only a few counts. The V call is TRBV20-1, the J call TRBJ1-6, with 7 bases aligning to TRBD1. The length of the CDR3 is 13 residues. Trimming at V came to 7 bases and at J to 7 bases, leaving 7 bases not matched to a gene. Germline V gene lookup returns CDR1 DFQATT and CDR2 SNEGSKA (reference sequence). The CDR3 protein is CSVLTGRNSPLHF. CDR3 bases: TGCAGTGTTCTGACAGGGAGGAATTCACCCCTCCACTTT.

Worth noting for this clonotype: This may come from a read error, since a much larger clone is one base off. The chain combines TRBV7-8 with TRBJ2-5; a possible D gene is TRBD2 (6 bases). From germline, CDR1 is SGHVS and CDR2 FQNEAQ. V lost 1 base and J lost 5, with 11 bases in between. This CDR3 spans 14 amino acids. The DNA of the CDR3 is TGTGCCAGCAGCTTAGGGATGGCGGGGGAGACCCAGTACTTC. Protein product: CASSLGMAGETQYF.